These T cell receptor beta chains were read from a single sample in a study of blood T cell repertoires in COVID-19. Using immunoSEQ multiplex PCR, the repertoire was profiled, and TCRdb retains in-frame clones only, with some absent. The data hold around 150,000 clones, with around 82% observed a single time. What was sequenced was peripheral blood. The receptors were gathered from a man aged 55-75 years with acute or convalescent COVID-19. Both conserved end residues are part of each CDR3. A D gene is named only where the DNA matches it firmly. Size tells how often a clone was seen (once, few, many) or the class of an expanded clone, and some rows leave it out.

j_call,clone_size,d_call,v_call,cdr3_nt,cdr3_aa
TRBJ2-2,-,-,TRBV3-1/TRBV3-2,TGTGCCAGCAGCCAAGGCGGAATAGCTCAGACCGGGGAGCTGTTTTTT,CASSQGGIAQTGELFF
TRBJ2-3,-,-,TRBV3-1/TRBV3-2,TGTGCCAGCAGCCAAGTATCCGGGAGTTTTGCAGATACGCAGTATTTT,CASSQVSGSFADTQYF
TRBJ2-5,-,-,TRBV11-2,TGTGCCAGCAGCTTAGGGGCTACTGGTGAGACCCAGTACTTC,CASSLGATGETQYF
TRBJ2-5,-,-,TRBV5-1,TGCGCCAGCAGCCCCAACCAAGAGACCCAGTACTTC,CASSPNQETQYF
TRBJ2-1,-,TRBD1,TRBV12-3/TRBV12-4,TGTGCCAGCAGGACAGGGTTAAATGAGCAGTTCTTC,CASRTGLNEQFF
TRBJ1-4,few,-,TRBV25-1,TGTGCCAGCAGTGAATATGGGGCAGCCAGTAATGAAAAACTGTTTTTT,CASSEYGAASNEKLFF
TRBJ2-5,-,-,TRBV19,TGTGCCAGTAGTATACAGGTCCTGGAGACCCAGTACTTC,CASSIQVLETQYF
TRBJ1-6,-,-,TRBV7-2,TGTGCCAGCAGCTTAGTTCAGGGGCGGAATTCACCCCTCCACTTT,CASSLVQGRNSPLHF
TRBJ1-4,-,TRBD1,TRBV11-3,TGTGCCAGCAGCCCCCGTCCAGGGGGTTGCGAAAAACTGTTTTTT,CASSPRPGGCEKLFF
TRBJ2-1,-,TRBD2,TRBV9,TGTGCCAGCAGCCCCCAGAGCGGGAGAGCCTACAATGAGCAGTTCTTC,CASSPQSGRAYNEQFF
TRBJ2-1,-,TRBD2,TRBV7-9,TGTGCCAGCAGCTCAAGAGCGGGAGGCACTAACAATGAGCAGTTCTTC,CASSSRAGGTNNEQFF
TRBJ2-3,-,TRBD2,TRBV19,TGTGCCAGTAGGACCTGGCGGGAGGGAACAGATACGCAGTATTTT,CASRTWREGTDTQYF
TRBJ2-3,-,-,TRBV2,TGTGCCAGCAGACAGGTCAGCACAGATACGCAGTATTTT,CASRQVSTDTQYF
TRBJ1-4,-,-,TRBV18,TGTGCCAGCTCATTGAGGACCGACAGCCCGAATGAAAAACTGTTTTTT,CASSLRTDSPNEKLFF
TRBJ2-7,-,TRBD1,TRBV29-1,TGCAGCTTTGATACGGGACAGGGGGACGAGCAGTACTTC,CSFDTGQGDEQYF
TRBJ2-7,-,TRBD1,TRBV6-5,TGTGCCAGCAGTTTCAGGACAGGGGGCGCCCACGAGCAGTACTTC,CASSFRTGGAHEQYF
TRBJ2-5,-,-,TRBV18,TGTGCCAGCTCACCATCCGCCCCACTCTGGACCCAGTACTTC,CASSPSAPLWTQYF
TRBJ2-2,-,-,TRBV7-7,TGTGCCAGCAGCTTCCGGGTTAACACCGGGGAGCTGTTTTTT,CASSFRVNTGELFF
TRBJ2-2,-,-,TRBV5-1,TGCGCCAGCAGCTTGGAATTTTCTAACACCGGGGAGCTGTTTTTT,CASSLEFSNTGELFF
TRBJ2-5,-,-,TRBV6-6,TGTGCCAGCAGTTACTCGGGCAGACAAGAGACCCAGTACTTC,CASSYSGRQETQYF
TRBJ2-7,-,TRBD2,TRBV20-1,TGCAGTGCTAGAGAGGCGGGAGGGCAGTACTTC,CSAREAGGQYF
TRBJ2-7,-,TRBD2,TRBV18,TGTGCCAGCTCACCCTGGGAGGGAGCGGGCGAGCAGTACTTC,CASSPWEGAGEQYF
TRBJ1-2,-,-,TRBV5-1,TGCGCCAGCAGCTTGGGCGGGATAAACTATGGCTACACCTTC,CASSLGGINYGYTF
TRBJ2-7,-,-,TRBV28,TGTGCCAGCAGTTTTGGGACGCGGGACTACGAGCAGTACTTC,CASSFGTRDYEQYF
TRBJ1-2,-,TRBD1,TRBV6-5,TGTGCCAGCAGTTATGGACAGGGTTCCTATGGCTACACCTTC,CASSYGQGSYGYTF
TRBJ2-6,-,-,TRBV19,TGTGCCAGTAGTATAGCTCGCTCAGGCTCTGGGGCCAACGTCCTGACTTTC,CASSIARSGSGANVLTF
TRBJ2-7,-,TRBD1,TRBV4-1,TGCGCCAGCAGCCGTAACCGGGACAGGGGTGGGATCAGCTCCTACGAGCAGTACTTC,CASSRNRDRGGISSYEQYF
TRBJ2-1,-,TRBD2,TRBV29-1,TGCAGCGTCGGGACTAGCGGGAATGAGCAGTTCTTC,CSVGTSGNEQFF
TRBJ1-6,-,-,TRBV28,TGTGCCAGCAGTCCAGTGGTATTAAGCTCCTATAATTCACCCCTCCACTTT,CASSPVVLSSYNSPLHF
TRBJ2-1,-,TRBD1,TRBV19,TGTGCCAGTAGTTTGACCCGGGACAGGGTGAACAATGAGCAGTTCTTC,CASSLTRDRVNNEQFF
TRBJ2-6,-,-,TRBV7-2,TGTGCCAGCAGCTTAGGGCAGGCTGGGGCCAACGTCCTGACTTTC,CASSLGQAGANVLTF
TRBJ2-1,once,-,TRBV3-1/TRBV3-2,TGTGCCAGCAGCCAAGGAACCGGCGGACTCTCCTACAATGAGCAGTTCTTC,CASSQGTGGLSYNEQFF
TRBJ2-1,-,TRBD1,TRBV5-6,TGTGCCAGCAGCTTTGACAGGGGAGTGCTCTCCTACAATGAGCAGTTCTTC,CASSFDRGVLSYNEQFF
TRBJ1-1,-,-,TRBV28,TGTGCCAGCACCCCCCATATGGCAACTGAAGCTTTCTTT,CASTPHMATEAFF
TRBJ2-3,few,TRBD1,TRBV9,TGTGCCAGCAGCGTAGCAGGGGGTCCCACAGATACGCAGTATTTT,CASSVAGGPTDTQYF
TRBJ1-2,few,TRBD1,TRBV28,TGTGCCAGCAGTGACAGGGCGGATGATGGCTACACCTTC,CASSDRADDGYTF
TRBJ1-2,-,TRBD1,TRBV6-5,TGTGCCAGCAGTTACTCCCCACAGGGGGGTTATGGCTACACCTTC,CASSYSPQGGYGYTF
TRBJ2-5,few,-,TRBV7-3,TGTGCCAGCAGCTTAAATGGAGGAATCCAAGAGACCCAGTACTTC,CASSLNGGIQETQYF
TRBJ2-1,many,-,TRBV11-1,TGTGCCAGCAGCCGCATGATAGGGGCCGGTGAGCAGTTCTTC,CASSRMIGAGEQFF
TRBJ2-3,once,-,TRBV13,TGTGCCAGCAGCCCACGGGAGGGGACAGTAGGGGATACGCAGTATTTT,CASSPREGTVGDTQYF
TRBJ1-2,-,-,TRBV19,TGTGCCAGTAGTCAGGACAGCAACTATGGCTACACCTTC,CASSQDSNYGYTF
TRBJ1-1,-,TRBD1,TRBV7-2,TGTGCCAGCAGCTCCGGACAGGGGGCTCGGAACACTGAAGCTTTCTTT,CASSSGQGARNTEAFF
TRBJ2-6,-,TRBD1,TRBV5-1,TGCGCCAGCAGCTTGGCCGGCACAGGGGGGTCCTTTGGGGCCAACGTCCTGACTTTC,CASSLAGTGGSFGANVLTF
TRBJ2-1,-,-,TRBV15,TGTGCCACCAGCAGCGGCGGGTCCTACAATGAGCAGTTCTTC,CATSSGGSYNEQFF
TRBJ2-1,-,TRBD2,TRBV5-1,TGCGCCAGCAGCTCTAGCGGCAGCTCCTACAATGAGCAGTTCTTC,CASSSSGSSYNEQFF
TRBJ1-2,-,TRBD1,TRBV28,TGTGCCAGCAGTCGCGGGACAGGGAGCTATGGCTACACCTTC,CASSRGTGSYGYTF
TRBJ2-6,-,-,TRBV18,TGTGCCAGCTCACCACGGGGAGCTGGGGCCAACGTCCTGACTTTC,CASSPRGAGANVLTF
TRBJ2-5,few,-,TRBV24-1,TGTGCCACCAGTGATTTGCAACAGGGAGAAGAGACCCAGTACTTC,CATSDLQQGEETQYF
TRBJ2-3,-,TRBD2,TRBV4-1,TGCGCCAGCAGCCCGCGGGAGGGCGGGACAGATACGCAGTATTTT,CASSPREGGTDTQYF